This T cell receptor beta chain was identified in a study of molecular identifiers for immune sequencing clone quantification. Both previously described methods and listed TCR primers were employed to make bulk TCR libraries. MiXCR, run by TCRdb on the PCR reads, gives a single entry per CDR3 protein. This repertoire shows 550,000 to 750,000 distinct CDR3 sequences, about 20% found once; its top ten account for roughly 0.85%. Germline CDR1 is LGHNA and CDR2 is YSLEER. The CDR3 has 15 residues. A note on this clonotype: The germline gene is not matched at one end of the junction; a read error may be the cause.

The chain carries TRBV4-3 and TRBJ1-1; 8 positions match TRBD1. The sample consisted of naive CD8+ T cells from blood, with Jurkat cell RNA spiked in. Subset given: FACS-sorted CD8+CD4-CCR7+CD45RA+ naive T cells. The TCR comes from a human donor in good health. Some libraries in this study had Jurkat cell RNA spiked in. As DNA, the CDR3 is TGCGCCAGCAGCCCCTCCAGGGGGCACGACACTGGAGCTTTCTTT. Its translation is CASSPSRGHDTGAFF.